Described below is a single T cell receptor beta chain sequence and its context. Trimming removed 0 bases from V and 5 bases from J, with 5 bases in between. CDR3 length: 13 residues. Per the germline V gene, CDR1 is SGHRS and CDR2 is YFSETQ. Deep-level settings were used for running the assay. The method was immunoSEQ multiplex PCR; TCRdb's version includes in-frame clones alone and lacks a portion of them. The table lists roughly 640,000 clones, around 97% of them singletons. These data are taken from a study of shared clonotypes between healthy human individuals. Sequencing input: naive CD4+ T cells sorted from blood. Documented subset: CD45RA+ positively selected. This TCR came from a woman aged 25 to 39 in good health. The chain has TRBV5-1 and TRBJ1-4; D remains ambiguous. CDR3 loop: CASSLEANEKLFF. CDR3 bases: TGCGCCAGCAGCTTGGAGGCGAATGAAAAACTGTTTTTT.